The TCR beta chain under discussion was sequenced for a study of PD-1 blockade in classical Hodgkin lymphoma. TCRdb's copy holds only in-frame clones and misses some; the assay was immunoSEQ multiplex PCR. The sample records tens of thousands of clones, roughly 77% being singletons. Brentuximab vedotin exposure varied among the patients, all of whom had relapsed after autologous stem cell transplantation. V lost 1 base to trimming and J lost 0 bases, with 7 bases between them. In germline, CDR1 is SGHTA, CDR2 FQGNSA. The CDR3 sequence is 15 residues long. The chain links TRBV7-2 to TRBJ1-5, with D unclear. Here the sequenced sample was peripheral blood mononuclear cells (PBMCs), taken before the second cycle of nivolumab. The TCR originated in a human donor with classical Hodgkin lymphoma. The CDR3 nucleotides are TGTGCCAGCAGCTTAGGGGAATATAGCAATCAGCCCCAGCATTTT. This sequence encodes CASSLGEYSNQPQHF.